A selection of T cell receptor beta chains follows, all from one sample in a study of blood T cell repertoires in COVID-19. Assay used: immunoSEQ multiplex PCR; TCRdb lists only in-frame clones, some missing. This sample carries 15,000 to 20,000 clones, roughly nine tenths of them seen once, and the ten largest clones take around 16%. Sequenced: peripheral blood. These receptors originate from a man in his 70s with acute or convalescent COVID-19. The CDR3 runs from the conserved cysteine through the conserved F or W. The D gene is left open where the match is weak.

TRBV5-4,NA,TRBJ2-2,CASSIGVTTGELFF
TRBV11-2,TRBD1,TRBJ2-7,CASSLGTGSRSYEQYF
TRBV27,NA,TRBJ1-3,CASSPTGSSGNTIYF
TRBV4-3,TRBD1,TRBJ1-4,CASSQDSRTGAGEKLFF
TRBV27,TRBD1,TRBJ2-7,CASSLNDRVGEQYF
TRBV28,NA,TRBJ2-7,CASLDRNSYEQYF
TRBV7-3,TRBD2,TRBJ2-3,CASSGTSLADTQYF
TRBV13,TRBD2,TRBJ2-5,CASSPAGAQYF
TRBV4-3,NA,TRBJ2-1,CASSQKGVDEQFF
TRBV11-2,TRBD2,TRBJ2-5,CASSGGSGQETQYF
TRBV4-3,TRBD2,TRBJ2-2,CASSLTSGSDTGELFF
TRBV7-3,TRBD2,TRBJ2-7,CASSLRGGDEQYF
TRBV7-9,NA,TRBJ1-1,CASTPLLGPSSEAFF
TRBV7-2,NA,TRBJ2-7,CASSLAGGKVYEQYF
TRBV6-5,TRBD1,TRBJ1-1,CASNRQGRYTEAFF
TRBV10-1,NA,TRBJ2-5,CASSESGLPSLPETQYF
TRBV9,NA,TRBJ2-3,CASSARGASGTDTQYF
TRBV5-5,NA,TRBJ2-5,CASGQTQATQYF
TRBV5-1,TRBD1,TRBJ1-1,CASSTGVDTEAFF
TRBV19,TRBD2,TRBJ2-2,CATGRWTSGMNTGELFF
TRBV28,TRBD1,TRBJ1-1,CASSLGTGYTEAFF
TRBV24-1,NA,TRBJ1-1,CATSGGAGYTEAFF
TRBV6-1,TRBD2,TRBJ2-1,CASSEREIFSGDEQFF
TRBV19,TRBD2,TRBJ2-2,CATSPVLAGGPGELFF
TRBV28,NA,TRBJ1-2,CASRLGGGTNYGYTF
TRBV7-3,TRBD2,TRBJ2-1,CASSLSGSRDEQFF
TRBV24-1,TRBD1,TRBJ2-2,CATSDSDRGETGELFF
TRBV7-2,TRBD1,TRBJ2-1,CASSLSTGEGYNEQFF
TRBV6-6,TRBD1,TRBJ2-7,CASSYPDRGEYEQYF
TRBV21-1,NA,TRBJ2-7,CASISRGRGSSYEQYF
TRBV18,NA,TRBJ2-3,CASSPSPDTQYF
TRBV3-1/TRBV3-2,NA,TRBJ1-4,CASSQGGLNEKLFF
TRBV7-2,NA,TRBJ1-5,CASSLRGLGNQPQHF
TRBV7-2,TRBD2,TRBJ2-3,CASSPGLAGAVKDTQYF
TRBV5-5,TRBD2,TRBJ2-7,CASSLDGSGSYEQYF
TRBV18,TRBD1,TRBJ2-7,CASSTRDRGTYEQYF
TRBV19,NA,TRBJ2-5,CASSSGYQETQYF